The 32 T cell receptor beta chains in this list originate from one sample, sequenced in a study of blood T cells in healthy people across ages. A sample-barcoded 5' primer and a J-beta primer mix were used in a second PCR of roughly 6 to 12 cycles. MiXCR was run by TCRdb on the 5' RACE reads, yielding one entry per CDR3 protein. The table records 780,000 or so distinct CDR3 sequences, roughly 25% of them present only once. This sample also appeared in a second study, on T cells of mothers and their children.

Material: blood. These receptor sequences come from a boy younger than 18 in good health.

The chain combines TRBV7-9 with TRBJ2-2; possibly TRBD2 for D (5 bases). Germline CDR1 is SEHNR and CDR2 is FQNEAQ (reference sequence). V was trimmed by 4 bases and J by 8 bases, leaving 17 bases between them. The CDR3 runs 15 residues. The CDR3 DNA reads as TGTGCCAGCAGCTCCGTTCTCGGGGTGCCTGGGGAGCTGTTTTTT. It yields the protein CASSSVLGVPGELFF.

The sample holds one count of this clonotype. Germline is not matched at one junction end, which may reflect a read error. The chain couples TRBV28 to TRBJ1-2; the D gene is possibly TRBD1 (5 bases). CDR3 length: 14 residues. CDR1 is MDHEN and CDR2 is SYDVKM in the germline V gene. The CDR3 bases are TGTACCAGCACGGGGCCGGTGAGGTTCTATGGCTACACCTTC. It is translated as CTSTGPVRFYGYTF.

The chain carries TRBV18 and TRBJ2-4; D gene ambiguous. The CDR3 length is 14 residues. CDR1 and CDR2 (germline): KGHSH, LQKENI. Trimming removed 3 bases at V and 7 bases at J, with 13 bases between. The CDR3 reads CASSPDKGLNIQYF. DNA of the CDR3: TGTGCCAGCTCACCGGATAAGGGTCTGAACATTCAGTACTTC. Supplemented by reference TRBV18 and TRBJ2-4, the full variable domain reads NAGVMQNPRHLVRRRGQEARLRCSPMKGHSHVYWYRQLPEEGLKFMVYLQKENIIDESGMPKERFSAEFPKEGPSILRIQQVVRGDSAAYFCASSPDKGLNIQYFGAGTRLSVL.

This clonotype was detected ten times or more. V gene TRBV7-2 combines with J gene TRBJ2-5; D tentatively fits TRBD1 or TRBD2 (6 bases each). V dropped 1 base and J dropped 5 bases, with 8 bases sitting between them. The CDR3 sequence is 13 residues long. CDR1 and CDR2 (germline): SGHTA, FQGNSA. CDR3 nucleotides: TGTGCCAGCAGCTTAGTGGGGGGCGAGACCCAGTACTTC. Protein product: CASSLVGGETQYF.

This chain connects TRBV15 to TRBJ2-5; D perhaps matches TRBD2 (7 bases). V shed 1 base and J shed 0 bases, with 15 bases lying between them. There are 17 residues in the CDR3. Germline V gene lookup returns CDR1 LNHNV and CDR2 YYDKDF (reference sequence). CDR3 loop: CATSRVGRGQYQETQYF. CDR3 sequence (DNA): TGTGCCACCAGCAGAGTCGGGCGGGGGCAGTACCAAGAGACCCAGTACTTC.

This clonotype occurred a few times. The chain has TRBV29-1 and TRBJ2-7; 7 bases line up with TRBD2. The ends lost 7 bases at V and 0 bases at J; junction bases unmatched: 9. Germline-derived CDR1 and CDR2 are SQVTM and ANQGSEA. This CDR3 has 14 amino acids. This chain's CDR3 is CSAGLGGSSYEQYF. The DNA of the CDR3 is TGCAGCGCCGGGTTGGGCGGGAGCTCCTACGAGCAGTACTTC.

Remarks on this clonotype: A junction end diverges from the germline sequence, so it may reflect a read error. This chain connects TRBV7-6 to TRBJ1-4, with TRBD1 matching 7 bases. The germline gives CDR1 SGHVS, CDR2 FNYEAQ. This CDR3 comprises 16 residues. This CDR3 is CASSFVVGQSVEKLFF. The CDR3 DNA reads as TGCGCCAGCAGCTTTGTGGTGGGACAGTCGGTGGAAAAACTGTTTTTT.

This clonotype occurred a few times. The gene calls are TRBV20-1 and TRBJ2-2; D might be TRBD1 (6 bases). V lost 3 bases, J lost 0 bases, and 11 bases lay in between. CDR1 and CDR2 (germline): DFQATT, SNEGSKA (reference sequence). The length of the CDR3 is 15 residues. The CDR3 bases are TGCAGTGCTAGGGGGGACACGTCGAACACCGGGGAGCTGTTTTTT. It translates to CSARGDTSNTGELFF.

Notes on this clonotype: The junction and the germline gene differ at one end; a read error may be behind it. The gene calls are TRBV7-9 and TRBJ2-5; 11 nucleotides agree with TRBD1. Germline CDR1 SEHNR, CDR2 FQNEAQ (reference sequence). This CDR3 contains 16 residues. The CDR3: CANSPPGTGGIRGQYF. CDR3 nucleotides: TGTGCCAACAGCCCACCAGGGACAGGGGGTATTCGTGGCCAGTACTTC.

This sequence joins TRBV29-1 and TRBJ1-2, with 9 nucleotides matching TRBD1. The V and J ends lost 3 bases and 4 bases, in that order; junction bases with no gene match: 9. Germline CDR1 and CDR2: SQVTM and ANQGSEA. The CDR3 has 15 residues. DNA of the CDR3: TGCAGCGTTGATATTAGACAGGGGGAAGGCTATGGCTACACCTTC. Protein product: CSVDIRQGEGYGYTF.

The chain couples TRBV29-1 to TRBJ1-1; 9 nucleotides align to TRBD1. Germline V gene data show CDR1 as SQVTM and CDR2 as ANQGSEA. V dropped 7 bases and J dropped 6; count of bases not matched to a gene: 9. This CDR3 region has 13 residues. CDR3 loop: CSALGQGIPEAFF. In DNA form, the CDR3 reads TGCAGCGCCCTGGGACAGGGTATCCCTGAAGCTTTCTTT.

The chain carries TRBV9 and TRBJ2-5, with D perhaps TRBD2 (6 bases). The J call is doubtful: the DNA matches TRBJ2-7 better. The CDR3 consists of 15 residues. The germline V gene encodes CDR1 SGDLS and CDR2 YYNGEE. CDR3 protein: CASSMGSGFSYEQYF. The CDR3 DNA sequence: TGTGCCAGCAGCATGGGGAGCGGGTTCTCCTACGAGCAGTACTTC.

This clonotype has a handful of counts. The rearrangement joins TRBV18 to TRBJ2-7, with D perhaps TRBD1 (5 bases). Deletions cut 0 bases from V and 6 bases from J, with 9 bases between. Per the germline V gene, CDR1 is KGHSH and CDR2 is LQKENI. The CDR3 runs to 13 residues. The CDR3 DNA follows: TGTGCCAGCTCACCACCGTGGGGCTGCGAGCAGTACTTC. Translating gives CASSPPWGCEQYF.

This clonotype was seen a handful of times. V is TRBV4-3 and J is TRBJ2-3, with a possible D match to TRBD2 (5 bases). The germline V and J ends were trimmed by 0 bases and 8 bases, with 9 bases remaining between them. This CDR3 spans 13 amino acids. Germline values: CDR1 LGHNA, CDR2 YSLEER. The CDR3 region is CASSQEHAGTQYF. The CDR3 DNA is TGCGCCAGCAGCCAAGAGCACGCGGGTACGCAGTATTTT.

The rearrangement uses TRBV20-1 and TRBJ1-1; 10 bases map to TRBD1. The trim removed 6 bases at V and 4 bases at J, leaving 8 bases unmatched. CDR1 DFQATT and CDR2 SNEGSKA come from the germline V gene (reference sequence). This CDR3 spans 14 amino acids. The CDR3 reads CSAPGQGIITEAFF. In nucleotides, the CDR3 is TGCAGTGCCCCGGGACAGGGGATTATCACTGAAGCTTTCTTT.

This clonotype was seen a handful of times. This chain uses TRBV4-3 with TRBJ2-4; possibly TRBD1 for D (6 bases). Germline CDR1 LGHNA, CDR2 YSLEER. V was clipped by 4 bases and J by 1 base, with 17 bases between them. The CDR3 length is 17 residues. For the CDR3, the DNA is TGCGCCAGCAGCCTTACAGGGCTAGGGGTCGCCAAAAACATTCAGTACTTC. Translation: CASSLTGLGVAKNIQYF.

This sequence joins TRBV29-1 and TRBJ2-2; D might be TRBD1 or TRBD2, each matching 5 bases. The CDR3 totals 12 residues. CDR1 is SQVTM, CDR2 ANQGSEA, per germline. Trimming took 6 bases from V and 4 from J, leaving 9 bases between them. The CDR3 loop reads CSVGAGTGELFF. CDR3 sequence (DNA): TGCAGCGTCGGGGCGGGCACCGGGGAGCTGTTTTTT.

This clonotype turned up a few times. The rearrangement links TRBV5-6 to TRBJ2-7; no clear D. Trimming left V 4 bases short and J 3 bases short, with 5 bases between. This CDR3 contains 11 residues. In germline, CDR1 is SGHDT, CDR2 YYEEEE. The CDR3 protein is CASSKDYEQYF. CDR3 DNA: TGTGCCAGCAGCAAGGACTACGAGCAGTACTTC.

This chain links TRBV9 with TRBJ2-7, with 11 nucleotides matching TRBD1. J lost 3 bases, V lost 0 bases, and 5 bases had no gene match. The CDR3 loop spans 16 amino acids. Germline CDR1 is SGDLS and CDR2 is YYNGEE. CDR3 region: CASSVAGTGGIYEQYF. Written as DNA, the CDR3 is TGTGCCAGCAGCGTAGCCGGGACAGGGGGTATCTACGAGCAGTACTTC. The full variable domain, its missing parts supplied by reference TRBV9 and TRBJ2-7, is DSGVTQTPKHLITATGQRVTLRCSPRSGDLSVYWYQQSLDQGLQFLIQYYNGEERAKGNILERFSAQQFPDLHSELNLSSLELGDSALYFCASSVAGTGGIYEQYFGPGTRLTVT.

The CDR3 DNA is TGTGCCAGCAGCCGGAAGCAAGTGAGTGGGAGGGCAGATACGCAGTATTTT. It specifies CASSRKQVSGRADTQYF. The V and J genes are TRBV7-2 and TRBJ2-3; TRBD2 matches 7 bases. The V segment lost 5 bases and the J segment 4 bases; nucleotides outside the gene matches: 15. The CDR3 length is 17 residues. From germline, CDR1 is SGHTA and CDR2 FQGNSA.

The J gene is TRBJ2-7, the V gene TRBV11-2; D uncertain. V gave up 1 base and J gave up 9 bases, with 16 bases separating them. Germline assignment: CDR1 SGHAT and CDR2 FQNNGV. The CDR3 extends over 14 amino acids. The DNA for the CDR3 is TGTGCCAGCAGCTTAGGTGGAACACCGCGAGGGCAGTACTTC. This encodes CASSLGGTPRGQYF.

Only a few counts were recorded for this clonotype. This chain joins TRBV20-1 and TRBJ2-3, with a weak D call TRBD2 (6 bases). CDR1 and CDR2 (germline): DFQATT, SNEGSKA (reference sequence). The ends were cut back, 3 bases at V and 1 base at J, with 14 bases in the middle. This CDR3 contains 15 residues. CDR3 bases: TGCAGTGCTAGTATGGGCGGGACTGGCACAGATACGCAGTATTTT. Its protein product is CSASMGGTGTDTQYF.

This clonotype was seen once. This chain joins TRBV28 and TRBJ2-3; D gene uncertain. The CDR3 consists of 14 residues. The V gene's germline CDR1 is MDHEN and CDR2 SYDVKM. V dropped 3 bases and J dropped 2 bases, with 9 bases sitting between them. The CDR3 here is CASSFAQFTDTQYF. In DNA form, the CDR3 reads TGTGCCAGCAGTTTCGCGCAGTTCACAGATACGCAGTATTTT.

The table lists this clonotype with a few counts. The V and J genes are TRBV7-3 and TRBJ2-5, with 10 bases matching TRBD2. V lost 5 bases and J lost 5; bases outside the gene matches: 8. The V gene's germline CDR1 is SGHTA and CDR2 FQGTGA. The CDR3 has 15 residues. The CDR3 nucleotides read TGTGCCAGCAGCCGTGGACTAGCGGAGGGGGAGACCCAGTACTTC. Translated, it gives CASSRGLAEGETQYF.

This clonotype was observed at least ten times. CDR3 nucleotide sequence: TGTGCCAGCAGCACGGGACAGGCGGGGGGAACTGAAGCTTTCTTT. Translating it yields CASSTGQAGGTEAFF. The chain recombines TRBV7-3 with TRBJ1-1; 8 bases are a match to TRBD1. CDR1 and CDR2 from the germline V gene are SGHTA and FQGTGA. After removal of 5 bases from V and 5 bases from J, the junction contained 10 bases not matched to a gene. The CDR3 has 15 amino acids. Complete variable domain (other parts from reference TRBV7-3 and TRBJ1-1): GAGVSQTPSNKVTEKGKYVELRCDPISGHTALYWYRQSLGQGPEFLIYFQGTGAADDSGLPNDRFFAVRPEGSVSTLKIQRTERGDSAVYLCASSTGQAGGTEAFFGQGTRLTVV.

A few counts support this clonotype. The CDR3 nucleotides are TGTGCCAGCAGCTTCCGGCGGGGTGGATACACCTTC. It encodes CASSFRRGGYTF. The rearrangement uses TRBV7-9 and TRBJ1-2; D call uncertain. The V end was cut by 3 bases, the J end by 11 bases, with 13 bases between. Germline CDR1 reads SEHNR; CDR2 reads FQNEAQ (reference sequence). The CDR3 has 12 amino acids.

The chain carries TRBV29-1 and TRBJ2-5; TRBD1 aligns across 7 bases. With V trimmed by 3 bases and J by 5 bases, 6 bases remained unmatched. The CDR3 sequence is 13 residues long. The germline V gene has CDR1 SQVTM and CDR2 ANQGSEA. The CDR3 DNA reads TGCAGCGTTGAGGGGACAGCACGGGAGACCCAGTACTTC. Amino acids: CSVEGTARETQYF.

This clonotype appeared a few times. The chain has TRBV27 and TRBJ2-1; tentatively, D is TRBD1 or TRBD2 (6 bases each). Trimming removed 4 bases from V and 0 bases from J, with 13 bases in between. The CDR3 extends over 16 amino acids. From germline, CDR1 is MNHEY and CDR2 SMNVEV (reference sequence). CDR3 sequence: CASSSPGGSSYNEQFF. The CDR3, as DNA: TGTGCCAGCAGTTCCCCCGGGGGCAGCTCCTACAATGAGCAGTTCTTC.

V usage is TRBV5-4 and J usage is TRBJ2-3, with a tentative D call TRBD2 (5 bases). The CDR3 has 13 amino acids. The germline CDR1 and CDR2 sequences are SGHNT and YYREEE (reference sequence). Trimming shortened V by 4 bases and J by 6 bases, and 12 bases separated the two germline ends. DNA for the CDR3: TGTGCCAGCAGCGTCGCCCGAGGGGATACGCAGTATTTT. This translates into CASSVARGDTQYF.

The CDR3, as DNA: TGTGCCAGTAGAGCGAGGGCGGGAGGGTACAATGAGCAGTTCTTC. This encodes CASRARAGGYNEQFF. The rearrangement joins TRBV7-2 to TRBJ2-1; 9 bases agree with TRBD2. Trimming cost V 9 bases and J 4 bases; bases outside gene matches: 10. The CDR3 consists of 15 residues. Looked up from germline, CDR1 is SGHTA and CDR2 is FQGNSA.

The V call is TRBV6-2 or TRBV6-3, the J call TRBJ2-2; D is unclear. The CDR3 runs 14 residues. The germline V and J ends were trimmed by 5 bases and 4 bases, with 11 bases remaining between them. The germline gives CDR1 MNHEY, CDR2 SVGEGT. CDR3 sequence reads: CASSPVGPTGELFF. CDR3 bases: TGTGCCAGCAGTCCCGTGGGCCCCACCGGGGAGCTGTTTTTT.

The V and J genes are TRBV9 and TRBJ1-2, with 12 bases identical to TRBD1. CDR3 length equals 17 residues. CDR1 is SGDLS, CDR2 YYNGEE, per germline. J lost 8 bases, V lost 0 bases, and 11 bases had no gene match. This chain's CDR3 is CASSVGVGTGGAIGYTF. The DNA of the CDR3 is TGTGCCAGCAGCGTAGGAGTGGGGACAGGGGGCGCGATCGGCTACACCTTC.